This T cell receptor (beta chain) was found in a study of regulatory T cells in long-lasting Graves disease. Study outcomes and limitations: Segments TRBV28, TRBJ1-2 and TRBJ2-5 showed preferential usage in persistent disease. For persistent Graves' patients, TCR diversity was lower than for newly diagnosed ones. Researchers examined only peripheral blood and not thyroid tissue.

Described time point: persistent/refractory GD, antithyroid drugs over 5 years with positive TRAb. The TCR library used RNA extracted from PBMCs. EDTA tubes collected approximately 10 milliliters of peripheral blood. The CDR3 length is 15 residues. Germline CDR1 and CDR2: SGDLS and YYNGEE. The V and J ends lost 0 bases and 3 bases respectively, with 12 bases between them. This clonotype has at least ten counts. Its antigen is undetermined. CDR3-region Arm-PCR and iRepertoire HTBI primers produced the TCR beta libraries. Each CDR3 protein gets one entry after TCRdb re-called the multiplex PCR reads with MiXCR. The top ten clones hold roughly an eighth of a sample with about 430,000 distinct CDR3 sequences, around 20% of them seen once.

This sequence originates from a female donor with Graves disease. The chain employs TRBV9 and TRBJ1-2; D uncertain. The source was peripheral blood mononuclear cells (PBMCs), collected when the disease was refractory, from a patient treated with antithyroid drugs. This chain's CDR3 is CASSVEADVDYGYTF. The CDR3 DNA reads TGTGCCAGCAGCGTAGAGGCTGACGTTGACTATGGCTACACCTTC.